By frequency in the sample, the clone carrying this TCR beta chain is medium-sized. The antigen remains unidentified. This sample was included in a study of breast tumors, draining lymph nodes, adjacent tissues. This CDR3 contains 13 residues. The germline V and J ends were trimmed by 1 base and 2 bases, with 6 bases remaining between them. Germline assignment: CDR1 SGHAT and CDR2 FQNNGV. Each CDR3 protein gets one entry after TCRdb re-called the multiplex PCR reads with MiXCR. The data show tens of thousands of distinct CDR3 sequences, around 50% seen once. Whole-study findings and limits: The lymph node origin of tumor T cells was framed as consistent with a hypothesis, not demonstrated. Tumor repertoires ranked between lymph nodes and nontumor tissue in diversity, with V and J gene preferences. The data were judged consistent with most tumor T cells coming from lymph node and expanding in tumor.

The rearrangement joins TRBV11-2 to TRBJ2-7, with unresolved D. This TCR was sampled from a female donor with breast cancer. Some clones in this sample may be carry-over from other donors' samples. The specimen sequenced was breast tumor tissue. As DNA, the CDR3 is TGTGCCAGCAGCTTAGGTGCAGCCTACGAGCAGTACTTC. Translation gives CASSLGAAYEQYF.